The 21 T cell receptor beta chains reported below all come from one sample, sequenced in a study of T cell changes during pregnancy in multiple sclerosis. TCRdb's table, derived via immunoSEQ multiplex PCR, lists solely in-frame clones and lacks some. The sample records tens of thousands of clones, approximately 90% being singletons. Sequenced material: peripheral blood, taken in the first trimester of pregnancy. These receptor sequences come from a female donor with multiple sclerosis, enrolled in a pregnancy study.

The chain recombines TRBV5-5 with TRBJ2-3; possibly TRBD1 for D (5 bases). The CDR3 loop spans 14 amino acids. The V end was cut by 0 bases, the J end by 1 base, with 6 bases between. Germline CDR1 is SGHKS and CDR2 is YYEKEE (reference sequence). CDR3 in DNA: TGTGCCAGCAGCTTGGAAGGGGGCACAGATACGCAGTATTTT. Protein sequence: CASSLEGGTDTQYF.

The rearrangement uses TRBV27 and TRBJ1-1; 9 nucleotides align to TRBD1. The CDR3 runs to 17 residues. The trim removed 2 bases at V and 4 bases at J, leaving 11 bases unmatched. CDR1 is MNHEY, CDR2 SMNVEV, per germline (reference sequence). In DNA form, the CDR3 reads TGTGCCAGCAGTTTACGGACAGGGGAGAGGATGGGCACTGAAGCTTTCTTT. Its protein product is CASSLRTGERMGTEAFF.

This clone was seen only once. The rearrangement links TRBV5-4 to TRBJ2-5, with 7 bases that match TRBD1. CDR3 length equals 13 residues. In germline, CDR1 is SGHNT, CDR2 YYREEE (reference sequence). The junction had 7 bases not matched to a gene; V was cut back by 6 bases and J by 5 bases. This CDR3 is CASNPTGWETQYF. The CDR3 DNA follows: TGTGCCAGCAACCCGACAGGGTGGGAGACCCAGTACTTC.

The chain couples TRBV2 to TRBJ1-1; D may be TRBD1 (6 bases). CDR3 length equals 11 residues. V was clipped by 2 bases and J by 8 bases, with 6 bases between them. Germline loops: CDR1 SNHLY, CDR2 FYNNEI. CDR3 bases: TGTGCCAGCAGTGAACAGGGGGAAGCTTTCTTT. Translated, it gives CASSEQGEAFF.

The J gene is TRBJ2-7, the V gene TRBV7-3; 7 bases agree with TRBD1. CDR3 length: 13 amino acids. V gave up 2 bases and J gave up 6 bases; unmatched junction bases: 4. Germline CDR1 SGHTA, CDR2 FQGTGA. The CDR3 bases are TGTGCCAGCAGCTTACAAGGGGGCGGCGAGCAGTACTTC. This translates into CASSLQGGGEQYF.

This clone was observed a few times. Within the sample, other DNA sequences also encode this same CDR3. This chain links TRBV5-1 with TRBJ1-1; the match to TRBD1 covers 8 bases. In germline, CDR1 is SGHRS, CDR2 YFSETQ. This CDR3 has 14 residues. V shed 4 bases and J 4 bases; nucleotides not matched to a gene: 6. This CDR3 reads CASSPGQGGTEAFF. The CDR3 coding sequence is TGCGCCAGCAGCCCAGGACAGGGAGGCACTGAAGCTTTCTTT.

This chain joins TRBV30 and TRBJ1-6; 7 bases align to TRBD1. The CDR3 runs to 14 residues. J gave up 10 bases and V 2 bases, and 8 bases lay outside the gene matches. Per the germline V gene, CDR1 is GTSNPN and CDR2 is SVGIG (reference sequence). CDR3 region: CAWSPTGNRSPLHF. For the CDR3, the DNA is TGTGCCTGGAGTCCGACAGGGAATAGGTCACCCCTCCACTTT.

CDR3 nucleotides: TGTGCCAGCAGCCAAGATGGGGGACTACAAGGGATCGGGGAGCTGTTTTTT. It is translated as CASSQDGGLQGIGELFF. V is TRBV4-2 and J is TRBJ2-2; 7 nucleotides match TRBD2. The CDR3 loop spans 17 amino acids. Germline trimming cut 0 bases from V and 7 bases from J; bases unmatched to any gene: 11. Germline V gene sequence: CDR1 LGHNA, CDR2 YNFKEQ.

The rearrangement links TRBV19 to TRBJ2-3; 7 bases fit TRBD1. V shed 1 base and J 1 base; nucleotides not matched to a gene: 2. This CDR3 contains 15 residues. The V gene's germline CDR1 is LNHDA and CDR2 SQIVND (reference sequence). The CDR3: CASSIGGTGTDTQYF. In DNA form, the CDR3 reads TGTGCCAGTAGTATAGGGGGGACAGGCACAGATACGCAGTATTTT.

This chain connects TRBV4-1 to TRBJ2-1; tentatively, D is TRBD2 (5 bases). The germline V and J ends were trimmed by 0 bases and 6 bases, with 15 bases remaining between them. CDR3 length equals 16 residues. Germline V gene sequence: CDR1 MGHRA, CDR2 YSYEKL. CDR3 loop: CASSQELGGVSNEQFF. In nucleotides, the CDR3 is TGCGCCAGCAGCCAAGAACTAGGCGGAGTTAGCAATGAGCAGTTCTTC.

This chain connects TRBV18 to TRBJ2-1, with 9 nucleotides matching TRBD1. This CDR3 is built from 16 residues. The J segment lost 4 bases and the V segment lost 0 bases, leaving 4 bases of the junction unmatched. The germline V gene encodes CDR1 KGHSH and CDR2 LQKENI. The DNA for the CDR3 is TGTGCCAGCTCACCACCGGGACAGGGTGGGTACAATGAGCAGTTCTTC. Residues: CASSPPGQGGYNEQFF.

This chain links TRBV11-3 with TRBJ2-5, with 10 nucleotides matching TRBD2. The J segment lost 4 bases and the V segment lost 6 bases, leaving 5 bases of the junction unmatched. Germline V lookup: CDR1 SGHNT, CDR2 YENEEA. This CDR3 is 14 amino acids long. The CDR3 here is CASSPGTSAETQYF. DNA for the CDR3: TGTGCCAGCAGTCCCGGGACTAGCGCAGAGACCCAGTACTTC.

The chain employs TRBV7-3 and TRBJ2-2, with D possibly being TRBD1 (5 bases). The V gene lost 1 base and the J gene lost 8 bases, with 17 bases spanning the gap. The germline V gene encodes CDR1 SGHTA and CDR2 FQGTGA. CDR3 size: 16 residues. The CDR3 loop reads CASSLRRGAPVGELFF. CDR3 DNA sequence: TGTGCCAGCAGCTTAAGGCGTGGGGCCCCCGTGGGGGAGCTGTTTTTT.

Here the CDR3 DNA reads TGTGCCAGCAGCCAAAGGCGGTCTAGCGGGAGAGGGCTTGGAGAGACCCAGTACTTC. Protein product: CASSQRRSSGRGLGETQYF. The chain joins TRBV14 to TRBJ2-5; 10 bases line up with TRBD2. Germline-derived CDR1 and CDR2 are SGHDN and FVKESK. CDR3 length: 19 amino acids. With 2 bases clipped from V and 4 bases from J, the junction kept 16 bases outside the gene matches.

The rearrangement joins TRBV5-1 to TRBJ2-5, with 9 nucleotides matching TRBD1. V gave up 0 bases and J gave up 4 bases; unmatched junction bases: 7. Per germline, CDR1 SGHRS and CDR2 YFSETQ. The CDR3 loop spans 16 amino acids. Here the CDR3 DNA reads TGCGCCAGCAGCTTGGACGACAGGGGGTGGGGAGAGACCCAGTACTTC. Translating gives CASSLDDRGWGETQYF.

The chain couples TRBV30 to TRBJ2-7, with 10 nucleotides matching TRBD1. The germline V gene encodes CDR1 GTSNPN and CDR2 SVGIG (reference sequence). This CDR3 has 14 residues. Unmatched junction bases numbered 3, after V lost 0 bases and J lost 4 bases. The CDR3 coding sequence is TGTGCCTGGAGTGTAGGGACAGGGGTTTACGAGCAGTACTTC. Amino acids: CAWSVGTGVYEQYF. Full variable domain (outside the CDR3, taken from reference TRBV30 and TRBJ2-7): SQTIHQWPATLVQPVGSPLSLECTVEGTSNPNLYWYRQAAGRGLQLLFYSVGIGQISSEVPQNLSASRPQDRQFILSSKKLLLSDSGFYLCAWSVGTGVYEQYFGPGTRLTVT.

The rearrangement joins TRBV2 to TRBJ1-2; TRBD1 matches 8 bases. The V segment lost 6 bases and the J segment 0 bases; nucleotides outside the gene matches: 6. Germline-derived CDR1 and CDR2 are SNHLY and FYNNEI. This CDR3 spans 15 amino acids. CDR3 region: CASRGTGDPNYGYTF. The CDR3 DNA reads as TGTGCCAGCAGAGGGACAGGCGATCCTAACTATGGCTACACCTTC.

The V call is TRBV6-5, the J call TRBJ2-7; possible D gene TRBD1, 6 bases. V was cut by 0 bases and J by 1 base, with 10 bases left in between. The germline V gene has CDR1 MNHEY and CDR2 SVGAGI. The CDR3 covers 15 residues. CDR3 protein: CASSYSSQGSYEQYF. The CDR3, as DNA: TGTGCCAGCAGTTACTCATCGCAGGGGTCCTACGAGCAGTACTTC.

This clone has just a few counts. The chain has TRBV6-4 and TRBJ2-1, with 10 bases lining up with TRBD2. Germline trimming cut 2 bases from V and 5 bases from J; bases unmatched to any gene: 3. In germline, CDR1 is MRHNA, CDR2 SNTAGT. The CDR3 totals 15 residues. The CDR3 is CASSDGAGGNNEQFF. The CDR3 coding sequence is TGTGCCAGCAGTGACGGAGCGGGAGGGAACAATGAGCAGTTCTTC.

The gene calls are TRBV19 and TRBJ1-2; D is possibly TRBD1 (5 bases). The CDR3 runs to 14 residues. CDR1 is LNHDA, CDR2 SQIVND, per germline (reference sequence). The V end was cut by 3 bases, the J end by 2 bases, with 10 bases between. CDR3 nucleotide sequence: TGTGCCAGTAGTATGGGGGACTCAAACTATGGCTACACCTTC. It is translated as CASSMGDSNYGYTF.

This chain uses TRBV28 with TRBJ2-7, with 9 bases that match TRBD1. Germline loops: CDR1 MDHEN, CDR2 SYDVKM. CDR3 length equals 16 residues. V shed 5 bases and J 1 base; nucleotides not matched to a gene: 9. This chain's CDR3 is CASSLRYRGPSYEQYF. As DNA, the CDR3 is TGTGCCAGCAGTCTACGATACAGGGGGCCTTCCTACGAGCAGTACTTC.